The clone carrying this T cell receptor beta chain turned up a few times. Its antigen remains unknown. The CDR3 extends over 15 amino acids. The junction had 6 bases not matched to a gene; V was cut back by 0 bases and J by 5 bases. Once RNA had been extracted, it was reverse transcribed into cDNA to act as the sequencing template. This table comes from immunoSEQ multiplex PCR, and its TCRdb copy is limited to in-frame clones, with some not included. The data show around 100,000 clones, with roughly two fifths seen just once and around 1.4% held by the top ten. These data are taken from a study of CD8+ T cells in alopecia areata. Study as a whole: A regimen of oral tofacitinib, 5 to 10 mg twice daily, was given to treated patients. Treatment ran 6 to 18 months, with 6 months of follow-up afterward. Whole-study results and caveats: Affected scalp, especially in alopecia totalis/universalis, had a higher clonality than normal scalp did. Scalp sequencing also captures normal skin's resident alphabeta T cells.

The chain links TRBV23-1 to TRBJ2-5; 7 nucleotides align to TRBD2. TRBV23-1 has ORF status, its function being uncertain. This clonotype originated in a human donor with alopecia areata. Material for sequencing was CD4+ T cells sorted from blood. CDR3 sequence reads: CASSQSGRGWETQYF. CDR3 sequence (DNA): TGCGCCAGCAGTCAATCAGGGAGGGGTTGGGAGACCCAGTACTTC.